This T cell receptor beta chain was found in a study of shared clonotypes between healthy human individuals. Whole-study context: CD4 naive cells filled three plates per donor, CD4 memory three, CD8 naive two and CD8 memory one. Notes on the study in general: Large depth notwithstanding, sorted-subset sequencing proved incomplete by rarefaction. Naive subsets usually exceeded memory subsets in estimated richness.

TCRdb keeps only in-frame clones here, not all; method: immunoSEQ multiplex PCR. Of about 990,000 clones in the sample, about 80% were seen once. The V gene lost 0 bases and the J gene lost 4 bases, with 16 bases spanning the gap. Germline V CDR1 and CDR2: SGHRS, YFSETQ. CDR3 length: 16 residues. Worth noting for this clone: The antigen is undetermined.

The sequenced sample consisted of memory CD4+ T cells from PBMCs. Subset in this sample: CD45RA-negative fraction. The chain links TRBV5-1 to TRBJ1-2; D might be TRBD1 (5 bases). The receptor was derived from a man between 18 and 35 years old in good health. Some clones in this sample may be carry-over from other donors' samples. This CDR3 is CASSLAKSGRSYGYTF. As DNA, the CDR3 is TGCGCCAGCAGCTTGGCCAAATCAGGGAGGTCCTATGGCTACACCTTC.